These T cell receptor beta chains were read from a single sample in a study of blood T cell repertoires in COVID-19. The protocol was immunoSEQ multiplex PCR, while the TCRdb copy is restricted to in-frame clones and leaves out a portion. The table includes 360,000 or so clones, 87% detected once. The source material was PBMCs or T cells enriched from blood (not recorded which). The receptors were sampled from a woman aged 25 to 45 who had recovered from COVID-19. The conserved cysteine and the conserved F or W are not part of the CDR3 here. Fields, in order: CDR3 protein, J gene, V gene.

cdr3_aa: ASSEVSGGNSPLH
j_call: TRBJ1-6
v_call: TRBV2

cdr3_aa: ASSPRVGSGKTYEQY
j_call: TRBJ2-7
v_call: TRBV4-2

cdr3_aa: ATSRDELKQF
j_call: TRBJ2-1
v_call: TRBV15

cdr3_aa: ASSLGGRREVRDEQF
j_call: TRBJ2-1
v_call: TRBV11-3

cdr3_aa: ASSSRQGTTNTGELF
j_call: TRBJ2-2
v_call: TRBV7-9

cdr3_aa: ASRDRAGANVLT
j_call: TRBJ2-6
v_call: TRBV2

cdr3_aa: ASSLFGREGRQGANVLT
j_call: TRBJ2-6
v_call: TRBV28

cdr3_aa: SERAGTEAF
j_call: TRBJ1-1
v_call: TRBV29-1

cdr3_aa: ASNDRVRNEQY
j_call: TRBJ2-7
v_call: TRBV27

cdr3_aa: ASSERGGGGSSYEQY
j_call: TRBJ2-7
v_call: TRBV6-1

cdr3_aa: ASSPDRPPYEQY
j_call: TRBJ2-7
v_call: TRBV18

cdr3_aa: ASSLAQGDYGYT
j_call: TRBJ1-2
v_call: TRBV5-1

cdr3_aa: ASSFSRGNEQF
j_call: TRBJ2-1
v_call: TRBV27

cdr3_aa: ASSRDREDYGYT
j_call: TRBJ1-2
v_call: TRBV5-4

cdr3_aa: ASSFDRDSGELF
j_call: TRBJ2-2
v_call: TRBV5-4

cdr3_aa: ASSVGIETDTQY
j_call: TRBJ2-3
v_call: TRBV11-2

cdr3_aa: ASSLIAGSSYNEQF
j_call: TRBJ2-1
v_call: TRBV4-2

cdr3_aa: ASSPRDRSGISNQPQH
j_call: TRBJ1-5
v_call: TRBV27

cdr3_aa: ASSKGQGIVQPQH
j_call: TRBJ1-5
v_call: TRBV27

cdr3_aa: ASSSQGQGWANEKLF
j_call: TRBJ1-4
v_call: TRBV28

cdr3_aa: ASIRDRAHQPQH
j_call: TRBJ1-5
v_call: TRBV2

cdr3_aa: AWSVPGWNGYT
j_call: TRBJ1-2
v_call: TRBV30

cdr3_aa: ASGPGNTEAF
j_call: TRBJ1-1
v_call: TRBV12-5

cdr3_aa: ASSDRMGSPLH
j_call: TRBJ1-6
v_call: TRBV7-8

cdr3_aa: ASSPEIPDTQY
j_call: TRBJ2-3
v_call: TRBV3-1/TRBV3-2

cdr3_aa: ASSSTGGYLKETQY
j_call: TRBJ2-5
v_call: TRBV5-6

cdr3_aa: ASSLAAAGYT
j_call: TRBJ1-2
v_call: TRBV7-2

cdr3_aa: ASSQDRGPNYGYT
j_call: TRBJ1-2
v_call: TRBV4-1

cdr3_aa: ASSERAGGSYNEQF
j_call: TRBJ2-1
v_call: TRBV6-1

cdr3_aa: ASAWGTSGRALYNEQF
j_call: TRBJ2-1
v_call: TRBV21-1

cdr3_aa: ASSQRGVLNEQF
j_call: TRBJ2-1
v_call: TRBV4-2

cdr3_aa: ASSRGQGLTFSGNTIY
j_call: TRBJ1-3
v_call: TRBV5-1

cdr3_aa: ATSDSFSTVYEQY
j_call: TRBJ2-7
v_call: TRBV24-1

cdr3_aa: ASSIRDTQY
j_call: TRBJ2-3
v_call: TRBV19

cdr3_aa: ASSTYRDHNSPLH
j_call: TRBJ1-6
v_call: TRBV2

cdr3_aa: ASSPRQYYEQY
j_call: TRBJ2-7
v_call: TRBV7-9

cdr3_aa: ASRGWDKSYT
j_call: TRBJ1-2
v_call: TRBV6-6

cdr3_aa: ASNGGEYNEQF
j_call: TRBJ2-1
v_call: TRBV9

cdr3_aa: ARGLNTEAF
j_call: TRBJ1-1
v_call: TRBV2

cdr3_aa: ASSQGGVPGTEAF
j_call: TRBJ1-1
v_call: TRBV14

cdr3_aa: ASSPRPSGEKLF
j_call: TRBJ1-4
v_call: TRBV28

cdr3_aa: ASSSRGQSYGYT
j_call: TRBJ1-2
v_call: TRBV18

cdr3_aa: ASSFYGGRTGGELF
j_call: TRBJ2-2
v_call: TRBV7-2

cdr3_aa: ASNRARANSPLH
j_call: TRBJ1-6
v_call: TRBV28

cdr3_aa: ASSFGTGGSYEQY
j_call: TRBJ2-7
v_call: TRBV6-5

cdr3_aa: ASSSPGTENTIY
j_call: TRBJ1-3
v_call: TRBV5-1

cdr3_aa: ASRTGDREWGTDTQY
j_call: TRBJ2-3
v_call: TRBV19

cdr3_aa: ASSPGLARPLEQY
j_call: TRBJ2-7
v_call: TRBV19

cdr3_aa: ASSQEETSGTYEQY
j_call: TRBJ2-7
v_call: TRBV4-2

cdr3_aa: ASSPAPPRGTEAF
j_call: TRBJ1-1
v_call: TRBV3-1/TRBV3-2

cdr3_aa: ASSPGSAAPNGNTIY
j_call: TRBJ1-3
v_call: TRBV18